The present entry profiles one TCR beta chain with its context. This record belongs to a study of blood T cell repertoires in COVID-19. Some clones are missing from TCRdb's copy, which holds only in-frame ones; the method was immunoSEQ multiplex PCR. This table holds about 280,000 clones, roughly 85% found once. Per the germline V gene, CDR1 is SGHTA and CDR2 is FQGNSA. The CDR3 runs to 15 residues. Trimming removed 2 bases at V and 4 bases at J, with 14 bases between. The source material was peripheral blood. The chain uses TRBV7-2 and TRBJ1-2, with D possibly TRBD1 on 6 matching bases. The receptor comes from a man aged 45-65 years with active or convalescent COVID-19. The CDR3 is CASSLRQGLSYGYTF. The CDR3, as DNA: TGTGCCAGCAGCTTAAGGCAGGGGCTCAGCTATGGCTACACCTTC.